The rows below give T cell receptor beta chains drawn from one sample of a study of low-dose radiotherapy and immunotherapy resistance in tumors. One entry per CDR3 protein results from TCRdb running MiXCR on the reads. The table records roughly 50,000 distinct CDR3 sequences, around 35% of them present only once. This material consisted of PBMCs, taken after low-dose radiotherapy plus immunotherapy. Receptors were obtained from a male donor with rectosigmoid adenocarcinoma. Each CDR3 is given with its conserved first and last residue. Fields, in order: V gene, J gene, D gene, clone size, CDR3 protein, CDR3 DNA. The D gene is left open where the match is weak. Size tells how often a clone was seen (once, few, many) or the class of an expanded clone, and some rows leave it out.

>TRBV11-3|TRBJ2-2|NA|many
CASSLDGQLFF
TGTGCCAGCAGCTTGGACGGCCAGCTGTTTTTT
>TRBV20-1|TRBJ1-2|NA|NA
CSAREGARGYTF
TGCAGTGCTAGAGAGGGGGCGAGGGGCTACACCTTC
>TRBV28|TRBJ2-2|NA|many
CASRESGELFF
TGTGCCAGCAGGGAATCCGGGGAGCTGTTTTTT
>TRBV18|TRBJ2-3|TRBD1|many
CASSPRLGQGTDTQYF
TGTGCCAGCTCACCTCGGTTGGGACAGGGGACAGATACGCAGTATTTT
>TRBV29-1|TRBJ2-7|NA|NA
CSVEVRGGQATYEQYF
TGCAGCGTTGAAGTGAGGGGGGGACAGGCAACCTACGAGCAGTACTTC
>TRBV3-1|TRBJ2-7|TRBD1|many
CASTGTGQRNEQYF
TGTGCCAGCACCGGGACAGGCCAGAGGAACGAGCAGTACTTC
>TRBV27|TRBJ1-5|TRBD1|many
CASSSTGGSNQPQHF
TGTGCCAGCAGTTCCACAGGGGGCAGCAATCAGCCCCAGCATTTT
>TRBV7-2|TRBJ2-7|NA|many
CASSSQPGVQYEQYF
TGTGCCAGCAGCTCACAGCCCGGTGTACAGTACGAGCAGTACTTC
>TRBV18|TRBJ1-5|NA|many
CASSPLDTSNQPQHF
TGTGCCAGCTCACCTCTGGACACTAGCAATCAGCCCCAGCATTTT
>TRBV12-3/TRBV12-4|TRBJ2-3|TRBD2|many
CASTPSTSGGLGDTQYF
TGTGCCAGCACTCCATCGACTAGCGGAGGTTTGGGAGATACGCAGTATTTT
>TRBV28|TRBJ2-3|NA|once
CASSRGPADTQYF
TGTGCCAGCAGTCGAGGGCCGGCAGATACGCAGTATTTT
>TRBV6-2/TRBV6-3|TRBJ2-2|NA|many
CASSSSYRNTGELFF
TGTGCCAGCAGTTCCTCTTACAGGAACACCGGGGAGCTGTTTTTT
>TRBV3-1|TRBJ2-4|TRBD2|many
CASSHLAGSKNIQYF
TGTGCCAGCAGCCACCTAGCGGGGAGCAAAAACATTCAGTACTTC
>TRBV11-2|TRBJ2-1|NA|many
CASRWRGIEQFF
TGTGCCAGCAGATGGAGGGGTATTGAGCAGTTCTTC
>TRBV7-2|TRBJ2-5|NA|many
CASSLNSLTGAGETQYF
TGTGCCAGCAGCTTAAATTCGCTTACTGGGGCTGGGGAGACCCAGTACTTC
>TRBV29-1|TRBJ1-4|NA|many
CSVGARANEKLFF
TGCAGCGTTGGTGCCAGGGCAAATGAAAAACTGTTTTTT
>TRBV2|TRBJ2-7|NA|NA
CASSFNAEPYEQYF
TGTGCCAGCAGTTTTAATGCGGAGCCCTACGAGCAGTACTTC
>TRBV11-1|TRBJ1-1|NA|NA
CASSFGRLDTEAFF
TGTGCCAGCAGTTTTGGACGGTTGGACACTGAAGCTTTCTTT
>TRBV7-8|TRBJ2-5|TRBD2|many
CASSLRLAETQYF
TGTGCCAGCAGCCTTCGACTAGCGGAGACCCAGTACTTC
>TRBV7-3|TRBJ2-1|TRBD2|many
CASSLYGTRLNEQFF
TGTGCCAGCAGCTTATACGGGACTAGGCTCAATGAGCAGTTCTTC
>TRBV28|TRBJ1-1|NA|few
CASRETTGNTEAFF
TGTGCCAGCAGGGAAACGACAGGGAACACTGAAGCTTTCTTT
>TRBV27|TRBJ1-1|NA|many
CASSSRSGTSNTEAFF
TGTGCCAGCAGTTCACGCTCCGGGACAAGCAACACTGAAGCTTTCTTT
>TRBV15|TRBJ1-1|NA|NA
CATRTGGHVMNTEAFF
TGTGCCACCAGAACCGGTGGTCACGTTATGAACACTGAAGCTTTCTTT
>TRBV7-2|TRBJ1-6|TRBD1|medium-sized
CASSLLDRVGSPLHF
TGTGCCAGCAGCTTGTTGGACAGGGTTGGCTCACCCCTCCACTTT
>TRBV7-2|TRBJ1-6|TRBD1|many
CASSTGDSPLHF
TGTGCCAGCAGCACAGGGGATTCACCCCTCCACTTT
>TRBV6-2/TRBV6-3|TRBJ1-5|TRBD1|NA
CASRDRGLSNQPQHF
TGTGCCAGCAGGGACAGGGGGCTTAGCAATCAGCCCCAGCATTTT
>TRBV12-3/TRBV12-4|TRBJ2-1|NA|NA
CASNLGQYNEQFF
TGTGCCAGCAACCTCGGACAGTACAATGAGCAGTTCTTC
>TRBV7-9|TRBJ2-7|TRBD1|many
CASSLEVAGRGHEQYF
TGTGCCAGCAGCTTAGAGGTTGCGGGCAGGGGGCACGAGCAGTACTTC
>TRBV28|TRBJ2-7|NA|few
CASTSPRDGYYEQYF
TGTGCCAGCACCTCGCCCCGGGACGGGTACTACGAGCAGTACTTC
>TRBV28|TRBJ2-7|NA|NA
CASSLRPGDEQYF
TGTGCCAGCAGTTTAAGGCCAGGGGACGAGCAGTACTTC
>TRBV28|TRBJ1-4|NA|NA
CASSLGGAVFEKLFFFF
NA
>TRBV28|TRBJ1-1|NA|NA
CASSALISQNTEAFF
TGTGCCAGCAGCGCTCTCATTTCACAGAACACTGAAGCTTTCTTT
>TRBV6-2/TRBV6-3|TRBJ2-7|NA|NA
CASSTVYEQYF
TGTGCCAGCAGTACAGTCTACGAGCAGTACTTC
>TRBV20-1|TRBJ2-5|TRBD2|many
CSAQKTSGGETQYF
TGCAGTGCACAGAAGACTAGCGGGGGTGAGACCCAGTACTTC
>TRBV29-1|TRBJ2-7|NA|NA
CSVVGQIEQYF
TGCAGCGTTGTTGGGCAGATAGAGCAGTACTTC
>TRBV6-2/TRBV6-3|TRBJ2-5|NA|many
CASRDSLEETQYF
TGTGCCAGCAGGGACAGTCTGGAGGAGACCCAGTACTTC
>TRBV6-5|TRBJ2-2|NA|NA
CASSPVRNTGELFF
TGTGCCAGCAGCCCCGTCCGAAACACCGGGGAGCTGTTTTTT
>TRBV5-3|TRBJ1-1|TRBD1|NA
CASSLAGQGYTEAFF
TGTGCCAGCAGCTTGGCCGGACAGGGTTACACTGAAGCTTTCTTT
>TRBV7-9|TRBJ2-3|NA|NA
CASRRRWGWARADTQYF
TGTGCCAGCAGACGACGGTGGGGCTGGGCAAGGGCAGATACGCAGTATTTT
>TRBV20-1|TRBJ2-7|NA|many
CSARGPTGYEQYF
TGCAGTGCTAGAGGCCCAACAGGCTACGAGCAGTACTTC
>TRBV28|TRBJ2-7|NA|few
CASTPGAPWEQYF
TGTGCCAGCACCCCGGGAGCCCCTTGGGAGCAGTACTTC
>TRBV28|TRBJ1-1|TRBD1|many
CASSPDRGRGNTEAFF
TGTGCCAGCAGTCCCGACAGGGGAAGAGGGAACACTGAAGCTTTCTTT
>TRBV21-1|TRBJ2-1|NA|many
CASSKWGGVKYEQFF
TGTGCCAGCAGCAAATGGGGTGGCGTTAAGTATGAGCAGTTCTTC
>TRBV3-1|TRBJ2-7|TRBD2|many
CASSLWTSGGFGEQYF
TGTGCCAGCAGCCTTTGGACTAGCGGAGGCTTTGGCGAGCAGTACTTC
>TRBV2|TRBJ2-7|NA|NA
CASFDNYEQYF
TGTGCCAGCTTTGATAACTACGAGCAGTACTTC
>TRBV4-3|TRBJ2-1|TRBD1|NA
CASSQDAGGSSSYNEQFF
TGCGCCAGCAGCCAAGACGCAGGGGGCTCGAGCTCCTACAATGAGCAGTTCTTC
>TRBV19|TRBJ1-5|NA|many
CASSISGWNQPQHF
TGTGCCAGTAGTATATCGGGGTGGAATCAGCCCCAGCATTTT
>TRBV18|TRBJ1-6|NA|many
CASSPPVQSNNSPLHF
TGTGCCAGCTCACCACCTGTACAGTCGAATAATTCACCCCTCCACTTT
>TRBV7-9|TRBJ1-2|NA|many
CASSLRGGDYGYTF
TGTGCCAGCAGCTTACGGGGCGGCGACTATGGCTACACCTTC
>TRBV4-1|TRBJ2-7|TRBD2|NA
CASSPAGAFSYEQYF
TGCGCCAGCAGTCCAGCGGGGGCCTTCTCCTACGAGCAGTACTTC
>TRBV12-3/TRBV12-4|TRBJ1-1|NA|many
CASSGSPGRGEAFF
TGTGCCAGCAGTGGGTCCCCCGGACGGGGTGAAGCTTTCTTT
>TRBV6-2/TRBV6-3|TRBJ2-7|NA|many
CASSSEYGGLREQYF
TGTGCCAGCAGCTCGGAATACGGAGGGCTACGCGAGCAGTACTTC
>TRBV4-2|TRBJ1-4|NA|many
CASSLSTRGSREKLFF
TGTGCCAGCAGCCTCTCTACAAGGGGATCGAGGGAAAAACTGTTTTTT
>TRBV5-1|TRBJ2-7|TRBD1|many
CASSSGQGGYEQYF
TGCGCCAGCAGCTCGGGACAGGGGGGCTACGAGCAGTACTTC
>TRBV10-2|TRBJ2-3|TRBD2|many
CASSETSGGADTQYF
TGCGCCAGCAGTGAGACTAGCGGGGGCGCAGATACGCAGTATTTT
>TRBV6-2/TRBV6-3|TRBJ2-1|NA|many
CASSKLGLYNEQFF
TGTGCCAGCAGCAAATTGGGACTCTACAATGAGCAGTTCTTC
>TRBV6-5|TRBJ2-2|TRBD1|many
CASSPPGQGWTGELFF
TGTGCCAGCAGTCCGCCGGGACAGGGGTGGACCGGGGAGCTGTTTTTT